Here is one TCR beta chain with its context. Its specificity is unknown. Data came from immunoSEQ multiplex PCR; TCRdb stores just in-frame clones and leaves some out. The data contain around 22,000 clones, nearly 97% of them seen just once; the ten biggest clones take up less than 10%. At study entry, adolescents had tuberculin skin tests and IGRA screening. The data originate from a study of T cells in tuberculosis. Across the study: CD1B tetramers identified T cells specific for mycobacterial lipid GMM. Findings and caveats of the study: GMM-specific TCRs were nearer to active tuberculosis alpha repertoires, suggesting expansion. Shorter CDR3-alpha in active tuberculosis partly drove smaller distances.

The CDR3 contains 16 residues. After removal of 5 bases from V and 4 bases from J, the junction contained 11 bases not matched to a gene. Germline CDR1 and CDR2: SGHTA and FQGTGA. V is TRBV7-3 and J is TRBJ2-1, with 7 bases fitting TRBD2. Sequences were obtained from PBMCs. The sequence was obtained from a donor between 10 and 35 years old with latent tuberculosis or without tuberculosis infection. The DNA for the CDR3 is TGTGCCAGCAGCCCCCGTGGGGGGGAGGTTTACAATGAGCAGTTCTTC. It translates to CASSPRGGEVYNEQFF.